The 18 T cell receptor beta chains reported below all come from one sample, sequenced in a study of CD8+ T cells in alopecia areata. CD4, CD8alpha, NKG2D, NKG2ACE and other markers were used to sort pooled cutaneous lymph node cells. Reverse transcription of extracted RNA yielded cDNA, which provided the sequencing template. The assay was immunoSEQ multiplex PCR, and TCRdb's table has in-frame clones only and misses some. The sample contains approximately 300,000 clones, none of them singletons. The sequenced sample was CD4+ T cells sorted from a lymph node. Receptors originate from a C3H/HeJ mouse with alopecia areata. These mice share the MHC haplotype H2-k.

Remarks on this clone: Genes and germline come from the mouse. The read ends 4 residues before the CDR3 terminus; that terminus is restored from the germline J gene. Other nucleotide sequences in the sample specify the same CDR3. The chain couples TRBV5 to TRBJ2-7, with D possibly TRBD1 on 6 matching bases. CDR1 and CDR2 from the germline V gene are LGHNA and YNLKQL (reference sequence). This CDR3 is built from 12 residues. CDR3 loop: CASSPQGDEQYF. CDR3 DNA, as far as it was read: TGTGCCAGCAGCCCACAGGGCGAT.

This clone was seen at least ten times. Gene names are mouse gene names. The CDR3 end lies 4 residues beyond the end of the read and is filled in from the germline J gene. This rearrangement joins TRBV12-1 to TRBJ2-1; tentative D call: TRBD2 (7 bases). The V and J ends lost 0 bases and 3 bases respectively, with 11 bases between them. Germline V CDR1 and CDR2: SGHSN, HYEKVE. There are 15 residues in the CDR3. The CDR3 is CASSLDGGPYAEQFF. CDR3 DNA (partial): TGTGCCAGCTCTCTCGACGGGGGGCCCTATGCT.

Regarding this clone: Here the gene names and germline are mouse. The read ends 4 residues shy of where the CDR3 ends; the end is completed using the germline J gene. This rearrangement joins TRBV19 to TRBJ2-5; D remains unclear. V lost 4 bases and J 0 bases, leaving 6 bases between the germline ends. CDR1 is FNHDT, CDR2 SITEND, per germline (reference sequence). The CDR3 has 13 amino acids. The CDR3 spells CASSSYNQDTQYF. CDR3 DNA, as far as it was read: TGTGCCAGCAGTTCATATAACCAAGAC.

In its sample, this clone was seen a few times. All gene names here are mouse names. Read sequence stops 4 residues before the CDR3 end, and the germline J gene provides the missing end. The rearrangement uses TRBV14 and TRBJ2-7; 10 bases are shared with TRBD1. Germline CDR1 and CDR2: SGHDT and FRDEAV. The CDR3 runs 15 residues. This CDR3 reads CASSFDGTGEDEQYF. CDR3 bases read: TGTGCCAGCAGTTTTGACGGGACAGGGGAGGAT.

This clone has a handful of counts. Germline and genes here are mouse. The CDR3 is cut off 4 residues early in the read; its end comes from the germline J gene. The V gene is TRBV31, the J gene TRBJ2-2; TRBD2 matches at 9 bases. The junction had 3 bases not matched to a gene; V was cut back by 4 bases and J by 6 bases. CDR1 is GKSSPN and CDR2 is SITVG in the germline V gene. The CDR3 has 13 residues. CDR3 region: CAWIGGAPGQLYF. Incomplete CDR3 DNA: TGTGCCTGGATTGGGGGGGCGCCCGGG.

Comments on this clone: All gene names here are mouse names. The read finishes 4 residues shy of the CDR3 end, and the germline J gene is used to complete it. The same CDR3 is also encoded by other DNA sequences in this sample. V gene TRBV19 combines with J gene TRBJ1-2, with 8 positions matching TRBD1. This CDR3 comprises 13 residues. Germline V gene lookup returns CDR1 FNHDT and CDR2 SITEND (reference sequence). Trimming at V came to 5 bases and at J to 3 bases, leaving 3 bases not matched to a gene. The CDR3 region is CASRDRADSDYTF. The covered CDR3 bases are TGTGCCAGCAGGGACAGGGCCGACTCC.

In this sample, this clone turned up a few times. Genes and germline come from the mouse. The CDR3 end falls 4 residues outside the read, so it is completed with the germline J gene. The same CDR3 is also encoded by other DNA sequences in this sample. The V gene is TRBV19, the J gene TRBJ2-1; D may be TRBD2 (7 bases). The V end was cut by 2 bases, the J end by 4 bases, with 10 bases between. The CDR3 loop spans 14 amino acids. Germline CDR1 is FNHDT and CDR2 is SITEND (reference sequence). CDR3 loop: CASSMRGGYAEQFF. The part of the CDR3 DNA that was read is TGTGCCAGCAGTATGAGGGGGGGGTATGCT.

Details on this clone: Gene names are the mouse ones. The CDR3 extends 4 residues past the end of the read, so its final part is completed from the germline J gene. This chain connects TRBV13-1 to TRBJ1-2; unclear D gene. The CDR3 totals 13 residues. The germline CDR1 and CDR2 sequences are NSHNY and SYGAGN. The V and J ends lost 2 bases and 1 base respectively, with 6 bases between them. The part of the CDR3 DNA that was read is TGTGCCAGCAGTGAGAACAAAAACTCC. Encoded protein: CASSENKNS. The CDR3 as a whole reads CASSENKNSDYTF.

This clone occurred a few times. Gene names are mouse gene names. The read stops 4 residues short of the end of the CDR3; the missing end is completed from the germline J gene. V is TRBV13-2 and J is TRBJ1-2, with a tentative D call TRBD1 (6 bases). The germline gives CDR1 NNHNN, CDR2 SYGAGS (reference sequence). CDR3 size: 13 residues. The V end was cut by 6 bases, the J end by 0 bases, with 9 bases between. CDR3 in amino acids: CASAGQTNSDYTF. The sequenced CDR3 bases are TGTGCCAGCGCGGGACAAACAAACTCC.

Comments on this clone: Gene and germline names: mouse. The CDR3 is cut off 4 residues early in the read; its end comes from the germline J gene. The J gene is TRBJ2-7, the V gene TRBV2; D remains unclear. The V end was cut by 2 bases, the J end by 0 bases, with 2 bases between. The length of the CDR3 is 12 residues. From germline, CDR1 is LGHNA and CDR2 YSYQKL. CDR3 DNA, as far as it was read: TGTGCCAGCAGCCAAAGCTCCTAT. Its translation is CASSQSSY. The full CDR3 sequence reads CASSQSSYEQYF.

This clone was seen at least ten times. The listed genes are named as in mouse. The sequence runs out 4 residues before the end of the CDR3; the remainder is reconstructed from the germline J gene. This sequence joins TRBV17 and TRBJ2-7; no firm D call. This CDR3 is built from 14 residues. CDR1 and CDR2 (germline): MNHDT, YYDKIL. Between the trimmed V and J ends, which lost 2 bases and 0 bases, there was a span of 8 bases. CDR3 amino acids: CASSRSGSSYEQYF. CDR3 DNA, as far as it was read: TGTGCTAGCAGTAGATCTGGAAGCTCCTAT.

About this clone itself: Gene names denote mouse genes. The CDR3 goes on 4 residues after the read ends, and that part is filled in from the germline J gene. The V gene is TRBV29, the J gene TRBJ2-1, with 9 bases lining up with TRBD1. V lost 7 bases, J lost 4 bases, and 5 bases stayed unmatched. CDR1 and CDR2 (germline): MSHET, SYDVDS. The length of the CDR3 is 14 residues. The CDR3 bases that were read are TGTGCTAGCACTTCCGGGACAGGGTATGCT. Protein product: CASTSGTGYA. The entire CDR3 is CASTSGTGYAEQFF.

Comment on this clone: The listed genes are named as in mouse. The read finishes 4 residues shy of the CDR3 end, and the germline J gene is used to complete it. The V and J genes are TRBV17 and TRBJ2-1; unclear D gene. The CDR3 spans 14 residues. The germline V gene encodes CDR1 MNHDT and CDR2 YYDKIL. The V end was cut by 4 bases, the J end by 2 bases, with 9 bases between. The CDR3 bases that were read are TGTGCTAGCAGTACGAGACACCACTATGCT. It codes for CASSTRHHYA. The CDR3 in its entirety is CASSTRHHYAEQFF.

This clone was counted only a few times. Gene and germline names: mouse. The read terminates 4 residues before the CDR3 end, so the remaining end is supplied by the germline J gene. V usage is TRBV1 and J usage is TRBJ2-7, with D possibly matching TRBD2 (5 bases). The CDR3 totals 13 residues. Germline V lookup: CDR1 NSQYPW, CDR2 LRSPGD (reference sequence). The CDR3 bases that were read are TGCACCTGCAGTGCAGGGACTTTTGAT. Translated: CTCSAGTFD. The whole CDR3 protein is CTCSAGTFDEQYF.

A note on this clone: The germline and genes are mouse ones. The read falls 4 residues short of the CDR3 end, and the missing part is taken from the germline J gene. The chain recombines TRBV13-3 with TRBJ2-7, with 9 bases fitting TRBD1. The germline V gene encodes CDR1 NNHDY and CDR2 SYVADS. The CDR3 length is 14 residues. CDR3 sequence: CASSDATGGDEQYF. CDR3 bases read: TGTGCCAGCAGTGATGCAACAGGGGGCGAT.

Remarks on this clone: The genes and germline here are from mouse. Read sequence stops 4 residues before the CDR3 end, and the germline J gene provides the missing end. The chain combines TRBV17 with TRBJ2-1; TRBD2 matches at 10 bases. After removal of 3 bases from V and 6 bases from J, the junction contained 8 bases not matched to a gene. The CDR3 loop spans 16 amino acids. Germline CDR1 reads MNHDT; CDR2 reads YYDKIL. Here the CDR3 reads CASSSLSGGARAEQFF. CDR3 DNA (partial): TGTGCTAGCAGTAGTCTTTCTGGGGGGGCGCGTGCT.

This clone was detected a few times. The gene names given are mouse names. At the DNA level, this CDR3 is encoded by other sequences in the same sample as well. CDR3 bases read: TGTGCCAGCAGCCAAGGAGGGGGCCCCGGG. This encodes CASSQGGGPG. The full CDR3 sequence reads CASSQGGGPGQLYF. The V call is TRBV5, the J call TRBJ2-2; weak D call: TRBD1 (7 bases). The CDR3 end lies 4 residues beyond the end of the read and is filled in from the germline J gene. CDR3 length: 14 amino acids. Trimming took off 1 base at V and 6 bases at J, with 9 bases between the two ends. The germline gives CDR1 LGHNA, CDR2 YNLKQL (reference sequence).

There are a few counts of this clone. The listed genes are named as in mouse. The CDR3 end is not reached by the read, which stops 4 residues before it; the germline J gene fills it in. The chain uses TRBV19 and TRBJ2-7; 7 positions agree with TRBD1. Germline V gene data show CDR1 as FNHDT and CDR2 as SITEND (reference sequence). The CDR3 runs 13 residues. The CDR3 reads CASSPTGKNEQYF. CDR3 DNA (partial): TGTGCCAGCAGTCCGACAGGGAAGAAT.